This TCR beta chain emerged from a study of blood T cell repertoires in COVID-19. About the study: Samples taken during acute and convalescent COVID-19 were collected in the United States, Italy and Spain. Nucleic acid was either cDNA or gDNA, and it came from T cells, B-cell-depleted T cells, or PBMCs.

In its sample, this clone was seen once. Germline loops: CDR1 SGHAT, CDR2 FQNNGV. This CDR3 spans 12 amino acids. V gave up 5 bases and J gave up 10 bases, with 12 bases separating them. Original analysis: Amplification of reference gene primers was used by the study to estimate nucleated cell counts. Libraries were prepared by immunoSEQ multiplex PCR; TCRdb keeps only in-frame clonotypes and omits some of them. V and J calls plus clone size are reproduced from that table; the DNA served to infer D and trimming. This table has about 120,000 clones, 88% appearing once. The source of this sequence is a human donor in a cohort sampled during active COVID-19. The chain carries TRBV11-2 and TRBJ2-1; possibly TRBD1 for D (6 bases). Sequencing was performed on peripheral blood. This chain's CDR3 is CASSPLGAEQFF. Here the CDR3 DNA reads TGTGCCAGCAGCCCCCTGGGGGCAGAGCAGTTCTTC.